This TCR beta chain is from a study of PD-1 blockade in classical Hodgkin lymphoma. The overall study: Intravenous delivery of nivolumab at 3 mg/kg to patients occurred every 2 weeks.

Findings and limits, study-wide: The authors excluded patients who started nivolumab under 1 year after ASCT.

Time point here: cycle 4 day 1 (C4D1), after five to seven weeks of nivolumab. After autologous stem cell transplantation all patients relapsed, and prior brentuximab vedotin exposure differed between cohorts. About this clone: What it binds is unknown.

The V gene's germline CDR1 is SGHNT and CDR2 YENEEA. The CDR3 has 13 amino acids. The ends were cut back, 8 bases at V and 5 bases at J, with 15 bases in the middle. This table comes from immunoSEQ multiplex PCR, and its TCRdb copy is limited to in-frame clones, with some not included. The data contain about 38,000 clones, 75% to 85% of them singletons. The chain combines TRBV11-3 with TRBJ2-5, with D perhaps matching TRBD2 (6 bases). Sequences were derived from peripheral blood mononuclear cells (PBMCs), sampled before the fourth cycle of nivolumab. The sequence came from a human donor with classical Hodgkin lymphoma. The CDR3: CASSWQEGETQYF. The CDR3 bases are TGTGCCAGCTCTTGGCAGGAGGGGGAGACCCAGTACTTC.